This T cell receptor (beta chain) is from a study of blood T cell repertoires in COVID-19. For the study at large: T cells, B-cell-depleted T cells, or PBMCs supplied cDNA or gDNA.

V gave up 1 base and J gave up 13 bases, with 16 bases separating them. Germline assignment: CDR1 SEHNR and CDR2 FQNEAQ (reference sequence). CDR3 length: 14 amino acids. Source study methods: Reference gene primer amplification yielded estimated nucleated cell counts. Libraries were prepared by immunoSEQ multiplex PCR; TCRdb keeps only in-frame clonotypes and omits some of them. That table furnishes V, J and clone size, whereas the DNA furnished D and trimming. The table lists approximately 84,000 clones, around 80% of them singletons. The V call is TRBV7-9, the J call TRBJ1-4, with D possibly matching TRBD1 (6 bases). This sequence was found in a woman over 75 with acute or convalescent COVID-19. Sequenced sample: peripheral blood. The CDR3 DNA is TGTGCCAGCAGCTTAGAACAGGGTCTTGATCGACTGTTTTTT. Translating gives CASSLEQGLDRLFF. Supplemented by reference TRBV7-9 and TRBJ1-4, the full variable domain reads DTGVSQNPRHKITKRGQNVTFRCDPISEHNRLYWYRQTLGQGPEFLTYFQNEAQLEKSRLLSDRFSAERPKGSFSTLEIQRTEQGDSAMYLCASSLEQGLDRLFFGSGTQLSVL.